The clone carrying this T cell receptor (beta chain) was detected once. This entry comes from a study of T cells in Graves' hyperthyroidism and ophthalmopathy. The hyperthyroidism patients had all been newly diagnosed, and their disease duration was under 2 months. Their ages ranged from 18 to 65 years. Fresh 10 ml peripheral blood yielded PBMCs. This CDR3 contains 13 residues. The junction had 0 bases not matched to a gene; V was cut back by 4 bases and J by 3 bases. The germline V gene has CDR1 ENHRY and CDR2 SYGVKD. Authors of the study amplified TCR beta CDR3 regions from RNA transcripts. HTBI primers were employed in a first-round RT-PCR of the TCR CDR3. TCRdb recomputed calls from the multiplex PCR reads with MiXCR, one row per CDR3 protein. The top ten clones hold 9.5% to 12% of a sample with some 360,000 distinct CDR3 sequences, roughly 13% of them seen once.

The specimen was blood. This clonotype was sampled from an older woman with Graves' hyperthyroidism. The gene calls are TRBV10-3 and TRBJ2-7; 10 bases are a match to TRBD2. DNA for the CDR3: TGTGCCATCAGTGCTAGCGGGAGCTACGAGCAGTACTTC. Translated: CAISASGSYEQYF.